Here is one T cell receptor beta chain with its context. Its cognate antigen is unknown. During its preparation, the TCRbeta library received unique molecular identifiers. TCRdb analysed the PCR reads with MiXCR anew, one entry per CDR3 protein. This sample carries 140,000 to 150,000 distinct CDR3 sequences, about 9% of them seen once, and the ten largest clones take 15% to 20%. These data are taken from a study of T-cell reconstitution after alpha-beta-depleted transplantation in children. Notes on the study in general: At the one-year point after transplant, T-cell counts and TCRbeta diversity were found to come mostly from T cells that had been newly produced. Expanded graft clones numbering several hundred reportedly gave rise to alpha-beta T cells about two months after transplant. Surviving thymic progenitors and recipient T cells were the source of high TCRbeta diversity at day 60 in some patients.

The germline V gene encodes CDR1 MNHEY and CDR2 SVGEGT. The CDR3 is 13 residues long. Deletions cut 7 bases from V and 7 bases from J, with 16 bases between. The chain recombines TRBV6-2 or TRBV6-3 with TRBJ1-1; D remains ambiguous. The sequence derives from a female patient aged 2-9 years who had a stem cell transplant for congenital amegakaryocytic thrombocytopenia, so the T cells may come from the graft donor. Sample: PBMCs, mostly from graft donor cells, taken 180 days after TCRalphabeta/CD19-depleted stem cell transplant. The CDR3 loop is CASNRRLYIEAFF. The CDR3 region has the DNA TGTGCCAGCAATAGGCGTTTATACATTGAAGCTTTCTTT.